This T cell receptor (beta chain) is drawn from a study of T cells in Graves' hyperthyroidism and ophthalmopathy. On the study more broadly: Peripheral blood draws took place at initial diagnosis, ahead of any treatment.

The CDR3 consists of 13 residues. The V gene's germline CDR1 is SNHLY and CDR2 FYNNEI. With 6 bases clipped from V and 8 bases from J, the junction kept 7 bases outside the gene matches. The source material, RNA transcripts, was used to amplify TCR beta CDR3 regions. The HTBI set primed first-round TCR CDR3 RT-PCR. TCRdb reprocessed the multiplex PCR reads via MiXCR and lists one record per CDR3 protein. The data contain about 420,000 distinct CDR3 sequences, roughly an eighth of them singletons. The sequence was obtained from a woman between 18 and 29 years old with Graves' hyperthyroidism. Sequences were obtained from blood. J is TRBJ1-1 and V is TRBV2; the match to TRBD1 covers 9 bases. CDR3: CASSGTGSTEAFF. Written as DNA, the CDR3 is TGTGCCAGCAGCGGGACAGGGAGTACCGAAGCTTTCTTT. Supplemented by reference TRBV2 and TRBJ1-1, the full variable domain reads EPEVTQTPSHQVTQMGQEVILRCVPISNHLYFYWYRQILGQKVEFLVSFYNNEISEKSEIFDDQFSVERPDGSNFTLKIRSTKLEDSAMYFCASSGTGSTEAFFGQGTRLTVV.